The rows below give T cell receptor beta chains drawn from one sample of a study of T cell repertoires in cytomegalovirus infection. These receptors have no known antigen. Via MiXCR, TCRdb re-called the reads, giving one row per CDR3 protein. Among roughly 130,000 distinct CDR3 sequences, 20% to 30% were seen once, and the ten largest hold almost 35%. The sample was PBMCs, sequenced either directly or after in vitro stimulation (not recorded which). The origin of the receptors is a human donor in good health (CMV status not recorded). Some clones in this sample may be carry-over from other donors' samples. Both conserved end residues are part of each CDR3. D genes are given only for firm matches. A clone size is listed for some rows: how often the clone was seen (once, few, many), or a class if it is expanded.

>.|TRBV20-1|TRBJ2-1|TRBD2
TGCAGTGCCGGAGTCACTAGCGGGAGCCGCAATGAGCAGTTCTTC
CSAGVTSGSRNEQFF
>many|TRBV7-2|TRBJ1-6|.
TGTGCCAGCAGCTTAGAGGCCGGGTATAATTCACCCCTCCACTTT
CASSLEAGYNSPLHF
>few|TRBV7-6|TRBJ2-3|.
TGTGCCAGCAGCTTACGCGGGACTAGCACAGATACGCAGTATTTT
CASSLRGTSTDTQYF
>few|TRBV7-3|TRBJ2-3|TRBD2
TGTGCCAGCAGCCCAGCGGGATTAGATACGCAGTATTTT
CASSPAGLDTQYF
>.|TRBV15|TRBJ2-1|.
TGTGCCACCCGACGAGCCCTTACCTACAATGAGCAGTTCTTC
CATRRALTYNEQFF
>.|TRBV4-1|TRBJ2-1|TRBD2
TGCGCCAGCAGCCAAGGACTAGCGGACAATGAGCAGTTCTTC
CASSQGLADNEQFF
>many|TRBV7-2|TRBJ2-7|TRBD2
TGTGCCAGCAGCTCGACTAGCGGGAGGGGTTTTCCCTACGAGCAGTACTTC
CASSSTSGRGFPYEQYF
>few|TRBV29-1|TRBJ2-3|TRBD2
TGCAGCGTCGAACGGAACGCCCGCGGGAGCGCAGATACGCAGTATTTT
CSVERNARGSADTQYF
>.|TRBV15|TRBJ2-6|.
TGTGCCACCAGCAGAGATCATCCCCGCTCTGGGGCCAACGTCCTGACTTTC
CATSRDHPRSGANVLTF
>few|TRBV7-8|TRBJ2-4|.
TGTGCCAGCAGCTTCGGCAGGGCTGGGGCGAAAAACATTCAGTACTTC
CASSFGRAGAKNIQYF
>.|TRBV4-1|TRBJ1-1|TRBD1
TGCGCCAGCAGCCAAGGCGCCGACAGGGTTCACCCTGAAGCTTTCTTT
CASSQGADRVHPEAFF
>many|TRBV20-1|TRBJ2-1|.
TGCAGTGCTAGAGGACCCAACCGGGGTGAGCAGTTCTTC
CSARGPNRGEQFF
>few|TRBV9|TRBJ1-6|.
TGTGCCAGCAGCGTAGGGGCAGGTAATTCACCCCTCCACTTT
CASSVGAGNSPLHF
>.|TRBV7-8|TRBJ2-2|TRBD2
TGTGCCAGCAGCTTACGGGGGGGCGGAGACACCGGGGAGCTGTTTTTT
CASSLRGGGDTGELFF
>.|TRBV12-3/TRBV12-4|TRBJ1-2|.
TGTGCCAGCAGTTTAGAGGGGAGGGATGGCTACACCTTC
CASSLEGRDGYTF
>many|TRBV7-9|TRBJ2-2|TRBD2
TGTGCCAGCAGCTCCAGGCCTGATAGCGGGAGTTGGGGCACCGGGGAGCTGTTTTTT
CASSSRPDSGSWGTGELFF
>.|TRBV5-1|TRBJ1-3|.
TGCGCCAGCAGCTTGGGAGGTCCGGAGGCTGGAAACACCATATATTTT
CASSLGGPEAGNTIYF
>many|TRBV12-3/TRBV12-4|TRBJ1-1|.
TGTGCCAGCAGTTTTAGGGGCACTGAAGCTTTCTTT
CASSFRGTEAFF